This TCR beta chain emerged from a study of blood T cell repertoires in COVID-19. Study in general: Material from acute and convalescent COVID-19 was sourced from the United States, Italy and Spain. Sources were T cells, B-cell-depleted T cells, or PBMCs; the material itself was cDNA or gDNA.

Clones were read by immunoSEQ multiplex PCR, and TCRdb kept only the in-frame ones, dropping some. The sample yields about 220,000 clones, about 90% seen once. CDR3 length: 15 amino acids. CDR1 is LNHDA, CDR2 SQIVND, per germline (reference sequence). V was trimmed by 0 bases and J by 4 bases, leaving 11 bases between them. This TCR was sampled from a man in his forties or fifties with active or convalescent COVID-19. The sample taken for sequencing was peripheral blood. The rearrangement uses TRBV19 and TRBJ2-3, with a tentative D call TRBD2 (6 bases). CDR3 region: CASSIDTGVADTQYF. CDR3 DNA: TGTGCCAGTAGTATAGATACGGGGGTGGCAGATACGCAGTATTTT.